The 7 T cell receptor beta chains presented below share a single source sample, sequenced in a study of blood T cell repertoires in COVID-19. This table comes from immunoSEQ multiplex PCR, and its TCRdb copy is limited to in-frame clones, with some not included. The repertoire has around 200,000 clones, 80% to 85% of them found once; the top ten carry around 6.7%. The material sequenced was peripheral blood. The receptors stem from a woman in her 40s with COVID-19, enrolled during active disease.

The chain uses TRBV7-6 and TRBJ2-1; 14 bases agree with TRBD2. J lost 8 bases, V lost 5 bases, and 8 bases had no gene match. This CDR3 contains 16 residues. Germline V gene sequence: CDR1 SGHVS, CDR2 FNYEAQ. The CDR3 spells CASSKEGLAGGYEQFF. The CDR3 nucleotides are TGTGCCAGCAGCAAAGAAGGACTAGCGGGGGGCTATGAGCAGTTCTTC.

The CDR3 reads CASSYTSGPYEQYF. The DNA for the CDR3 is TGTGCCAGTAGTTACACTAGCGGTCCCTACGAGCAGTACTTC. The chain couples TRBV19 to TRBJ2-7; 8 nucleotides match TRBD2. The CDR3 has 14 amino acids. The V gene's germline CDR1 is LNHDA and CDR2 SQIVND (reference sequence). With V trimmed by 5 bases and J by 2 bases, 5 bases remained unmatched.

The chain joins TRBV10-1 to TRBJ2-1, with 15 bases identical to TRBD2. Per germline, CDR1 WNHNN and CDR2 SYGVQD (reference sequence). The CDR3 contains 17 residues. With V trimmed by 1 base and J by 6 bases, 4 bases remained unmatched. In DNA form, the CDR3 reads TGCGCCAGCAGTGAGTATGGACTAGCGGGAGGGTCCAATGAGCAGTTCTTC. Encoded protein: CASSEYGLAGGSNEQFF.

This clone occurred a few times. The V gene is TRBV11-2, the J gene TRBJ1-1, with 7 bases lining up with TRBD1. After removal of 5 bases from V and 1 base from J, the junction contained 7 bases not matched to a gene. The CDR3 has 15 amino acids. CDR1 and CDR2 from the germline V gene are SGHAT and FQNNGV. CDR3 region: CASSQGVRGNTEAFF. CDR3 DNA sequence: TGTGCCAGCAGCCAGGGGGTACGGGGGAACACTGAAGCTTTCTTT.

This sequence joins TRBV18 and TRBJ1-1, with 9 bases aligning to TRBD1. Germline trimming cut 3 bases from V and 6 bases from J; bases unmatched to any gene: 5. Germline assignment: CDR1 KGHSH and CDR2 LQKENI. This CDR3 has 14 residues. The CDR3 loop reads CASSPQDRGPEAFF. For the CDR3, the DNA is TGTGCCAGCTCACCCCAGGACAGGGGTCCTGAAGCTTTCTTT.

The V and J genes are TRBV6-1 and TRBJ2-7; unclear D gene. The CDR3 covers 11 residues. Germline V gene data show CDR1 as MNHNS and CDR2 as SASEGT. The ends were cut back, 4 bases at V and 3 bases at J, with 4 bases in the middle. CDR3 DNA sequence: TGTGCCAGCAGTGTCAACTACGAGCAGTACTTC. This gives the protein CASSVNYEQYF.

This rearrangement joins TRBV5-6 to TRBJ2-1, with 8 bases identical to TRBD1. The CDR3 has 13 residues. Looked up from germline, CDR1 is SGHDT and CDR2 is YYEEEE. V lost 1 base and J lost 7; bases outside the gene matches: 1. The CDR3 region has the DNA TGTGCCAGCAGCTTGACAGGGGGGAATGAGCAGTTCTTC. Translating gives CASSLTGGNEQFF.